These 17 T cell receptor beta chains share one sample of origin, sequenced in a study of CD8 T cells in ankylosing spondylitis. General study points: Ankylosing spondylitis blood seemed to carry a telltale TCR beta motif made of under 10 highly homologous variants.

These receptors are not linked to any known antigen. Using its own MiXCR run on the 5' RACE reads, TCRdb lists one record per CDR3 protein. The table records fewer than 500,000 distinct CDR3 sequences, roughly 26% of them present only once. Sequencing was carried out using blood, either unsorted or a sorted T cell fraction (not recorded which). The receptors were sampled from a male donor with ankylosing spondylitis.

The chain joins TRBV12-3 or TRBV12-4 to TRBJ2-2; 7 bases map to TRBD2. The CDR3 sequence is 15 residues long. V dropped 0 bases and J dropped 7; count of bases not matched to a gene: 5. The DNA for the CDR3 is TGTGCCAGCAGTTTAGCGGGACTATCGGGCGGGGAGCTGTTTTTT. It is translated as CASSLAGLSGGELFF.

This clonotype was detected a few times. The rearrangement uses TRBV5-1 and TRBJ2-3; TRBD1 aligns across 7 bases. Germline-derived CDR1 and CDR2 are SGHRS and YFSETQ. Losses at the gene ends were 4 bases for V and 1 base for J; bases not matched to a gene: 6. The CDR3 length is 15 residues. The CDR3 loop reads CASSQVGQGTDTQYF. CDR3 bases: TGCGCCAGCAGCCAAGTCGGACAGGGCACAGATACGCAGTATTTT.

The table lists this clonotype with a few counts. The V and J genes are TRBV21-1 and TRBJ2-2; the table's D call of TRBD2 was not tested on the DNA. TRBV21-1 is a pseudogene segment. This CDR3 spans 14 amino acids. The CDR3 region is CARRAGEITGELFF. The CDR3 DNA is TGTGCCAGAAGGGCGGGAGAGATCACCGGGGAGCTGTTTTTT.

The chain couples TRBV7-9 to TRBJ2-1, with TRBD2 matching 12 bases. This CDR3 is 17 amino acids long. Germline CDR1 and CDR2: SEHNR and FQNEAQ (reference sequence). Trimming at V came to 1 base and at J to 9 bases, leaving 10 bases not matched to a gene. The CDR3 is CASSLDPGLAGGAEQFF. CDR3 DNA sequence: TGTGCCAGCAGCTTAGATCCCGGGCTAGCGGGAGGGGCTGAGCAGTTCTTC.

The gene calls are TRBV5-1 and TRBJ2-7, with D perhaps TRBD2 (6 bases). The V gene lost 6 bases and the J gene lost 4 bases, with 26 bases spanning the gap. The CDR3 contains 17 residues. The germline CDR1 and CDR2 sequences are SGHRS and YFSETQ. The CDR3 nucleotides are TGCGCCAGCAAACTGGAGGGATTTGGGCTAGTGGTATACGAGCAGTACGTC. Translated: CASKLEGFGLVVYEQYV.

The chain uses TRBV12-3 or TRBV12-4 and TRBJ2-6; D remains ambiguous. Between the trimmed V and J ends, which lost 5 bases and 4 bases, there was a span of 12 bases. CDR3 length equals 15 residues. The CDR3 protein is CASSLDGLGANVLTF. The CDR3 region has the DNA TGTGCCAGCAGTCTGGACGGTCTCGGGGCCAACGTCCTGACTTTC.

In its sample, this clonotype was seen a few times. The chain is built from TRBV12-3 or TRBV12-4 and TRBJ2-5; the match to TRBD1 covers 8 bases. The length of the CDR3 is 15 residues. V lost 6 bases to trimming and J lost 2 bases; unmatched junction nucleotides: 8. CDR3 residues: CASSRSGGEQETQYF. The CDR3 coding sequence is TGTGCCAGCAGCAGATCAGGGGGCGAACAAGAGACCCAGTACTTC.

Only a few counts were recorded for this clonotype. The V gene is TRBV14, the J gene TRBJ2-3; D is possibly TRBD2 (7 bases). Trimming removed 4 bases from V and 3 bases from J, with 17 bases in between. The CDR3 is 16 amino acids. Germline V gene sequence: CDR1 SGHDN, CDR2 FVKESK. The DNA for the CDR3 is TGTGCCAGCAGCCGACCTTGGGGGGGCGGAACAGATACGCAGTATTTT. Its protein product is CASSRPWGGGTDTQYF.

The chain recombines TRBV7-2 with TRBJ1-5, with D maybe TRBD1 (6 bases). The V end lost 1 base, the J end lost 2 bases, and 12 bases lay between the germline ends. The CDR3 contains 16 residues. Germline assignment: CDR1 SGHTA and CDR2 FQGNSA. CDR3 loop: CASSLEGGSGNQPQHF. The DNA for the CDR3 is TGTGCCAGCAGCTTAGAGGGGGGCAGCGGCAATCAGCCCCAGCATTTT.

This clonotype was observed a few times. The chain couples TRBV5-1 to TRBJ1-4, with D hard to call. The ends were cut back, 2 bases at V and 4 bases at J, with 9 bases in the middle. The CDR3 sequence is 14 residues long. The germline V gene encodes CDR1 SGHRS and CDR2 YFSETQ. The CDR3 loop reads CASSFGGGNEKLFF. The CDR3 coding sequence is TGCGCCAGCAGCTTCGGCGGAGGTAATGAAAAACTGTTTTTT.

The chain is built from TRBV11-2 and TRBJ2-1, with TRBD2 as a possible D gene (6 bases). CDR3 length equals 20 residues. The V end lost 3 bases, the J end lost 2 bases, and 26 bases lay between the germline ends. From germline, CDR1 is SGHAT and CDR2 FQNNGV. The DNA for the CDR3 is TGTGCCAGCAGCTTTTTACGGCCGGGACTCCCACTAGAAGCCTACAATGAGCAGTTCTTC. Translating gives CASSFLRPGLPLEAYNEQFF. Full variable domain (remainder filled in from reference TRBV11-2 and TRBJ2-1): EAGVAQSPRYKIIEKRQSVAFWCNPISGHATLYWYQQILGQGPKLLIQFQNNGVVDDSQLPKDRFSAERLKGVDSTLKIQPAKLEDSAVYLCASSFLRPGLPLEAYNEQFFGPGTRLTVL.

In this sample, this clonotype turned up a few times. This chain links TRBV7-9 with TRBJ1-1; TRBD1 agrees at 12 bases. This CDR3 contains 15 residues. Looked up from germline, CDR1 is SEHNR and CDR2 is FQNEAQ (reference sequence). Trimming removed 4 bases from V and 7 bases from J; junction bases left unmatched: 7. CDR3 bases: TGTGCCAGCAGCTATTCTGGGACAGGGGGCCTTGAAGCTTTCTTT. This gives the protein CASSYSGTGGLEAFF.

The chain is built from TRBV14 and TRBJ2-1; possibly TRBD1 or TRBD2 for D (5 bases each). V was trimmed by 1 base and J by 8 bases, leaving 18 bases between them. The V gene's germline CDR1 is SGHDN and CDR2 FVKESK. CDR3 size: 16 residues. DNA for the CDR3: TGTGCCAGCAGCCAAGTAAGAGGGGTGGGAAAGGATGAGCAGTTCTTC. It encodes CASSQVRGVGKDEQFF.

The CDR3, as DNA: TGCGCCAGCACCTCAGGACAGTGGGAGACCCAGTACTTC. Its translation is CASTSGQWETQYF. This chain uses TRBV5-1 with TRBJ2-5; possible D gene TRBD1, 6 bases. The CDR3 consists of 13 residues. Trimming stripped 6 bases from V and 5 bases from J, with 14 bases between. CDR1 and CDR2 from the germline V gene are SGHRS and YFSETQ.

This clonotype was observed a handful of times. This sequence joins TRBV24-1 and TRBJ2-5; D gene unclear. Germline-derived CDR1 and CDR2 are KGHDR and SFDVKD. Trimming removed 4 bases at V and 4 bases at J, with 9 bases between. The CDR3 is 13 amino acids. CDR3 region: CATSDQPGETQYF. Here the CDR3 DNA reads TGTGCCACCAGTGACCAACCGGGAGAGACCCAGTACTTC.

This clonotype was seen a handful of times. This rearrangement joins TRBV12-3 or TRBV12-4 to TRBJ1-5; D unresolved. V was cut by 5 bases and J by 5 bases, with 10 bases left in between. There are 13 residues in the CDR3. CDR3 DNA: TGTGCCAGCAGTGACCGTGAGGATCAGCCCCAGCATTTT. Translation gives CASSDREDQPQHF.

This clonotype has more than one count but fewer than ten. The chain employs TRBV5-1 and TRBJ1-2; weak D call: TRBD1 (5 bases). The CDR3 is 12 residues long. Germline V gene data show CDR1 as SGHRS and CDR2 as YFSETQ. V was shortened by 7 bases and J by 4 bases, with 11 bases between the two germline ends. The CDR3 here is CASGDGAYGYTF. In DNA form, the CDR3 reads TGCGCCAGCGGTGACGGGGCCTATGGCTACACCTTC.